The next 10 T cell receptor beta chains were all read from a single sample in a study of cytomegalovirus exposure and HLA in healthy donors. PCR involved 60 Vbeta and 13 Jbeta primers. Here immunoSEQ multiplex PCR was the method, and the copy in TCRdb shows in-frame clones only, minus some. The sample carries around 150,000 clones, approximately 87% recorded once. The sample taken for sequencing was PBMCs. The receptors stem from a man aged 35-49 years in good health and CMV-seronegative.

The DNA of the CDR3 is TGCGCCAGCAGCTCTCCGGGACGAGGGGGCGAGCAGTACTTC. As protein: CASSSPGRGGEQYF. The V gene is TRBV5-1, the J gene TRBJ2-7; weak D call: TRBD1 (6 bases). The V end was cut by 3 bases, the J end by 6 bases, with 16 bases between. Germline assignment: CDR1 SGHRS and CDR2 YFSETQ. The CDR3 runs to 14 residues.

The chain links TRBV18 to TRBJ1-6; D is unresolved. The CDR3 has 13 residues. Looked up from germline, CDR1 is KGHSH and CDR2 is LQKENI. Trimming stripped 3 bases from V and 5 bases from J, with 5 bases between. The CDR3 sequence is CASSPSHNSPLHF. The CDR3 region has the DNA TGTGCCAGCTCACCCTCTCATAATTCACCCCTCCACTTT.

This clone has only one observation. The chain links TRBV11-2 to TRBJ2-1; TRBD1 matches 7 bases. The CDR3 totals 16 residues. Trimming removed 0 bases from V and 4 bases from J; junction bases left unmatched: 6. The germline V gene has CDR1 SGHAT and CDR2 FQNNGV. CDR3 in amino acids: CASSLEGTAPYNEQFF. For the CDR3, the DNA is TGTGCCAGCAGCTTAGAGGGGACAGCCCCATACAATGAGCAGTTCTTC.

V gene TRBV6-6 combines with J gene TRBJ1-6; D may be TRBD1 (5 bases). Germline V gene lookup returns CDR1 MNHNY and CDR2 SVGAGI (reference sequence). V was cut by 0 bases and J by 5 bases, with 11 bases left in between. This CDR3 contains 16 residues. The CDR3 sequence: CASSYSSTGNNSPLHF. Here the CDR3 DNA reads TGTGCCAGCAGTTACTCTTCCACAGGAAATAATTCACCCCTCCACTTT.

This clone was detected once. The CDR3 is CASSKGRAGVGEQYF. The DNA for the CDR3 is TGTGCCAGCAGCAAAGGAAGGGCAGGGGTAGGCGAGCAGTACTTC. V usage is TRBV21-1 and J usage is TRBJ2-7; TRBD1 was called by the table and not checked on the DNA. TRBV21-1 corresponds to a pseudogene. The CDR3 consists of 15 residues.

V gene TRBV7-6 combines with J gene TRBJ2-1; possible D gene TRBD2, 5 bases. The CDR3 is 15 residues long. Germline V gives CDR1 SGHVS, CDR2 FNYEAQ. V dropped 1 base and J dropped 4 bases, with 11 bases sitting between them. The CDR3 reads CASSLEASGYNEQFF. DNA for the CDR3: TGTGCCAGCAGCTTAGAAGCGAGCGGATACAATGAGCAGTTCTTC.

The chain employs TRBV19 and TRBJ1-3; D gene uncertain. This CDR3 has 13 amino acids. V was pared by 4 bases and J by 2 bases, with 6 bases between. CDR1 and CDR2 from the germline V gene are LNHDA and SQIVND (reference sequence). The CDR3 reads CASSNSAGNTIYF. The DNA for the CDR3 is TGTGCCAGTAGTAACTCGGCTGGAAACACCATATATTTT.

The rearrangement uses TRBV2 and TRBJ1-2; the D gene is possibly TRBD1 (6 bases). The CDR3 has 13 amino acids. Germline CDR1 is SNHLY and CDR2 is FYNNEI. V lost 7 bases and J lost 5, with 14 bases in between. CDR3 DNA sequence: TGTGCCAGCATGGGGTCCCAGGGGTATGGCTACACCTTC. It specifies CASMGSQGYGYTF.

This clone occurred a few times. V gene TRBV7-3 combines with J gene TRBJ1-1; D call uncertain. Germline lookup yields CDR1 SGHTA and CDR2 FQGTGA. V lost 1 base to trimming and J lost 0 bases, with 9 bases between them. CDR3 size: 15 residues. The CDR3 coding sequence is TGTGCCAGCAGCTTAATCGCGGGCCTGAACACTGAAGCTTTCTTT. Translating it yields CASSLIAGLNTEAFF.

The chain carries TRBV5-5 and TRBJ2-6; TRBD1 matches 7 bases. This CDR3 comprises 15 residues. Germline V gene lookup returns CDR1 SGHKS and CDR2 YYEKEE (reference sequence). Losses at the gene ends were 3 bases for V and 2 bases for J; bases not matched to a gene: 2. CDR3 loop: CASSSQGAGANVLTF. CDR3 coding DNA: TGTGCCAGCAGCTCCCAGGGGGCTGGGGCCAACGTCCTGACTTTC.